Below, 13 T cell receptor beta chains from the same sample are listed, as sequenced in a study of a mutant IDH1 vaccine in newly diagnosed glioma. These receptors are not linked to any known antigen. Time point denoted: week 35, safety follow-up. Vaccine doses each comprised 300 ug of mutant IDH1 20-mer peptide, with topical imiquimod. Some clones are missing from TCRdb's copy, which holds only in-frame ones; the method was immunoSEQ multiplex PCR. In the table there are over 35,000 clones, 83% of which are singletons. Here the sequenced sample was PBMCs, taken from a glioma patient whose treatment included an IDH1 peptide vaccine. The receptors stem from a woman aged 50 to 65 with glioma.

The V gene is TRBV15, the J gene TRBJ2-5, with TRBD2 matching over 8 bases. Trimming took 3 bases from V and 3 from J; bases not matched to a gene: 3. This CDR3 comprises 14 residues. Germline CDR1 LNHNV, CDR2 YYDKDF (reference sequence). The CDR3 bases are TGTGCCACCAGCAGGGGGACTAGAGAAGAGACCCAGTACTTC. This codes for CATSRGTREETQYF.

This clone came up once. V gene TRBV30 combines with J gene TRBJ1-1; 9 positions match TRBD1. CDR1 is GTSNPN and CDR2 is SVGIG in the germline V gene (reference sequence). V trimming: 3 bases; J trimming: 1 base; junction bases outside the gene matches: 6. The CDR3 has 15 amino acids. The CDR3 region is CAWSRGGQGNTEAFF. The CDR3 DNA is TGTGCCTGGAGCCGGGGGGGACAGGGGAACACTGAAGCTTTCTTT.

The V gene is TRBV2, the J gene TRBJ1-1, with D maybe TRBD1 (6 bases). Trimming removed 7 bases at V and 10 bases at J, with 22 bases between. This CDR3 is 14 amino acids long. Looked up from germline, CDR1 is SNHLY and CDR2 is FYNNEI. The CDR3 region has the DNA TGTGCCAGCATCCCACCCCCGGGGGCGAAGGGAGCTTTCTTT. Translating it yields CASIPPPGAKGAFF.

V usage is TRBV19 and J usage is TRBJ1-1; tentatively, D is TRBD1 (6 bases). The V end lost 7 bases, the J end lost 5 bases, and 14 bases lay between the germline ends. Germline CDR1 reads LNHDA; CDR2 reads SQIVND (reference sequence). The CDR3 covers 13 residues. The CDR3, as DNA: TGTGCCAGTATCATAGGGGGGGGAACTGAAGCTTTCTTT. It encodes CASIIGGGTEAFF. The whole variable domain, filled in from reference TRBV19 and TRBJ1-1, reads DGGITQSPKYLFRKEGQNVTLSCEQNLNHDAMYWYRQDPGQGLRLIYYSQIVNDFQKGDIAEGYSVSREKKESFPLTVTSAQKNPTAFYLCASIIGGGTEAFFGQGTRLTVV.

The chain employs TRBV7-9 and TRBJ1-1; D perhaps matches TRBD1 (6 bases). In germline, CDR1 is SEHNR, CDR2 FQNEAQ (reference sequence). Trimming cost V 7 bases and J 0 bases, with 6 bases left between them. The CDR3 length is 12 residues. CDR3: CASNRVNTEAFF. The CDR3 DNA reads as TGTGCCAGCAACAGGGTGAACACTGAAGCTTTCTTT. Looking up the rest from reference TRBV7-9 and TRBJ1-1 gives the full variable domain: DTGVSQNPRHKITKRGQNVTFRCDPISEHNRLYWYRQTLGQGPEFLTYFQNEAQLEKSRLLSDRFSAERPKGSFSTLEIQRTEQGDSAMYLCASNRVNTEAFFGQGTRLTVV.

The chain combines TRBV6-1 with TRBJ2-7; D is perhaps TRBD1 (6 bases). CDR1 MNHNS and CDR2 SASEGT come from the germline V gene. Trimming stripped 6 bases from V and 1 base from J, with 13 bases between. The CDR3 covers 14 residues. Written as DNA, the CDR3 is TGTGCCAGCAGCCTACAGGGACGGTCCTACGAGCAGTACTTC. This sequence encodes CASSLQGRSYEQYF.

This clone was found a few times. This chain's CDR3 is CASSISGNTDTQYF. The CDR3 DNA is TGTGCCAGCAGCATTAGCGGGAACACAGATACGCAGTATTTT. The chain couples TRBV9 to TRBJ2-3; 8 bases are shared with TRBD2. The germline V gene has CDR1 SGDLS and CDR2 YYNGEE. The CDR3 is 14 residues long. V was clipped by 4 bases and J by 2 bases; unmatched bases: 3.

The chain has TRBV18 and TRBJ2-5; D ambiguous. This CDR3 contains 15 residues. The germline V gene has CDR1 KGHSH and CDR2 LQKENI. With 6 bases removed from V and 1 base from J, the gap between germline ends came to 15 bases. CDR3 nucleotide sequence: TGTGCCAGCTCGGAAAGGGCAGGCCCCCAAGAGACCCAGTACTTC. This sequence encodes CASSERAGPQETQYF.

CDR3 nucleotide sequence: TGTGCCAGCAGCGCAGATTCAGGAGGGGGGTATGGCTACACCTTC. This sequence encodes CASSADSGGGYGYTF. The gene calls are TRBV9 and TRBJ1-2; D perhaps matches TRBD1 (6 bases). Trimming removed 3 bases from V and 5 bases from J, with 17 bases in between. CDR1 and CDR2 from the germline V gene are SGDLS and YYNGEE. The length of the CDR3 is 15 residues.

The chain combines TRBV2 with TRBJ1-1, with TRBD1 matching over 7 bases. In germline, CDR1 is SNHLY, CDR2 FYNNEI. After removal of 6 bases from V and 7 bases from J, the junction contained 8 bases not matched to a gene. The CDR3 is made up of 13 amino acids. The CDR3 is CASRGQRGGEAFF. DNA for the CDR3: TGTGCCAGCAGGGGACAGAGGGGCGGTGAAGCTTTCTTT.

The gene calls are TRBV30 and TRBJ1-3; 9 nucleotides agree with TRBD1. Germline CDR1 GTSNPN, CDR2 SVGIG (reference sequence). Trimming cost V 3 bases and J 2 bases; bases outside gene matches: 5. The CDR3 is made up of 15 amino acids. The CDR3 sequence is CAWSLQGAPGNTIYF. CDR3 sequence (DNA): TGTGCCTGGAGCCTACAGGGGGCCCCTGGAAACACCATATATTTT.

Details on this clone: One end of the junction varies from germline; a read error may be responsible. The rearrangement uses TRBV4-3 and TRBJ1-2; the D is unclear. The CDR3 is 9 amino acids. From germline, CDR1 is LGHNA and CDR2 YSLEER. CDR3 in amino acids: CASSQATSF. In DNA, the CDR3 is TGCGCCAGCAGCCAAGCTACTAGCTTC.

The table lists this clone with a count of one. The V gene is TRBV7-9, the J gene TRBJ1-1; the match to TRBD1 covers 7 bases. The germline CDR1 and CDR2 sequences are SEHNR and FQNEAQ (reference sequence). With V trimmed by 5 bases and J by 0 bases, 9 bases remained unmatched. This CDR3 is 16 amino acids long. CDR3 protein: CASSPSPGTVNTEAFF. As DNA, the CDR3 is TGTGCCAGCAGCCCAAGTCCCGGGACAGTGAACACTGAAGCTTTCTTT. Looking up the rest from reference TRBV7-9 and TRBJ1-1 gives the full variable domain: DTGVSQNPRHKITKRGQNVTFRCDPISEHNRLYWYRQTLGQGPEFLTYFQNEAQLEKSRLLSDRFSAERPKGSFSTLEIQRTEQGDSAMYLCASSPSPGTVNTEAFFGQGTRLTVV.